This T cell receptor beta chain stems from a study of vaccination effects on CD4 cells after COVID-19. A note on this clone: Its target is unknown.

Before any sequencing was done, the ViraFEST assay used viral peptide pools to expand antigen-specific CD4+ T cells. Once cultured for 10 to 11 days, the cells underwent separation to obtain CD4+ T cells. Each vaccine recipient was nucleocapsid antibody negative and had no prior SARS-CoV-2 infection. On both days 3 and 7, half of the culture medium was replaced with IL-2 medium. Assay: immunoSEQ multiplex PCR; the TCRdb copy retains only in-frame clones and omits some. The data contain 55,000 to 75,000 clones, 65% to 85% of them singletons. Trimming removed 2 bases from V and 2 bases from J; junction bases left unmatched: 5. Germline lookup yields CDR1 SGHRS and CDR2 YFSETQ. The CDR3 extends over 15 amino acids.

This clonotype was sampled from a human donor who received a COVID-19 vaccine. Sequences were derived from CD4+ T cells from PBMCs cultured with HCoV-OC43 spike peptides, sampled before COVID-19 vaccination. Subset indicated: HCoV-OC43 spike overlapping peptide pool stimulation. The genes are TRBV5-1 and TRBJ2-5, with 8 bases fitting TRBD2. Here the CDR3 DNA reads TGCGCCAGCAGCTTTGCGGGGGGTCAACAAGAGACCCAGTACTTC. It is translated as CASSFAGGQQETQYF.